Given below is one T cell receptor beta chain in context. Its antigen is currently not known. No quality values exist for individual bases; no much larger clone is one base distant. The CDR3 regions of human TCRbeta chains were subjected to immunosequencing. The study's processing was this. Repertoire TCRs were checked for matches against a reference library of SARS-CoV-2-specific TCRs that had been generated using the MIRA antigen-specificity platform. Breadth meant the fraction of unique TCRs that were SARS-CoV-2-associated, whereas depth meant the fraction of total T cells that were SARS-CoV-2-associated. Using the MIRA data, each spike-specific TCR was assigned both to the spike region to which the TCR was reactive and to a CD4 or CD8 class. Log10-transformed breadth and depth values were compared by one-way ANOVA with Sidak's multiple comparisons tests. In its TCRdb copy, this immuneACCESS table keeps in-frame sequences only and misses some clones. Where compared with another copy, unresolved V genes explain less than half of these, and the others have no known cause. That table gives V, J and clone size, and the DNA gave D and trimming. Across this sample there are roughly 110,000 clones, with roughly 87% seen only once. The ten largest account for 3.5% to 4.5% of the sample.

The V end loses 4 bases and the J end loses 0 bases, and a stretch of 4 bases separates them. Sequences SEHNR (CDR1) and FQNEAQ (CDR2) are obtained from the germline V gene (reference sequence). There are 12 amino acids in the CDR3, from cysteine to phenylalanine inclusive. CDR3 DNA is the only sequence kept; it has 36 bases, read in frame from the first base. These data come from a study of T cell responses to AZD1222 COVID-19 vaccine listed by TCRdb under 2021. Regarding the study in general: AZD1222 recipients whose second dose came at about 4 weeks and those whose second dose came at about 12 weeks were combined into one group, since spike-specific TCR depth and breadth did not differ between the two schedules. Trial participants were enrolled by age into 18-55, 56-69 and 70-plus year subgroups, with about 150, 28 and 57 TCR-sequenced participants respectively. TCR sequencing covered over 230 trial participants: 207 given two doses of AZD1222 and about 26 given two doses of MenACWY control vaccine.

Summary of the overall study and its limitations: After two AZD1222 doses, both the breadth and the depth of spike-specific TCRs were significantly higher than at day 0 and than in MenACWY recipients. Nearly half of unique spike-specific TCRs reportedly recognized epitopes outside regions mutated in the B.1.351 and B.1.1.7 variants. The whole spike protein was spanned by vaccine-associated CD4 TCRs, and dominant responses were seen in regions 160-218 and 743-854. Participants were mostly white British, with more females than males. The authors suggested clonal diversity may have been underestimated. The 56-69-year group was small, and its depth increase did not reach significance, likely because of low power. Because no day 14 peak-response samples were available, repertoires were characterized only after the peak T cell response. Only five to seven AZD1222 recipients were SARS-CoV-2 seropositive at baseline, limiting conclusions about previously exposed vaccinees.

The time point label corresponds to: baseline before first vaccination. Vaccinee samples were obtained from the UK trials COV001 and COV002, which included a single-blind randomized controlled phase 2/3 trial of AZD1222 (ChAdOx1 nCoV-19) in healthy adults. Trial participant PBMC samples were collected at day 0 and day 28 after the second dose for TCRbeta chain sequencing. The sequence was obtained from an adult in good health. The chain joins TRBV7-9 to TRBJ2-7; the D gene cannot be resolved reliably. The input for sequencing was peripheral blood, taken on day 0 of AZD1222 vaccination. In nucleotides, the sequence is TGTGCCAGCAGCTCCTACTCCTACGAGCAGTACTTC. Its coded protein is CASSSYSYEQYF. When the CDR3 is completed using the reference TRBV7-9 and TRBJ2-7 genes on either side, the full variable domain is DTGVSQNPRHKITKRGQNVTFRCDPISEHNRLYWYRQTLGQGPEFLTYFQNEAQLEKSRLLSDRFSAERPKGSFSTLEIQRTEQGDSAMYLCASSSYSYEQYFGPGTRLTVT.